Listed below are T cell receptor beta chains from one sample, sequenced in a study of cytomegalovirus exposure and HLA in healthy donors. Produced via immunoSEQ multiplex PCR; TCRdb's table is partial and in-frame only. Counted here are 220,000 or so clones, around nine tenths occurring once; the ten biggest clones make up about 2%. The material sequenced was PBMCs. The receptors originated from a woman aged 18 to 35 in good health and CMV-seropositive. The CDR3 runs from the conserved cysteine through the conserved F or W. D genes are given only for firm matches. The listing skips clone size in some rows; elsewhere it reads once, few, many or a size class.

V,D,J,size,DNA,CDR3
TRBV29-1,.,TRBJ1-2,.,TGCAGCGTTGTTGGGGCTAACGGCTATGGCTACACCTTC,CSVVGANGYGYTF
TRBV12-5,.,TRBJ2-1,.,TGTGCTAGTGGTTTGGTCGTTTCGGGACAATCCAATGAGCAGTTCTTC,CASGLVVSGQSNEQFF
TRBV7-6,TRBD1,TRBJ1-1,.,TGTGCCAGCAGCTACCCGGGACAGGGAAGTTGTACTGAAGCTTTCTTT,CASSYPGQGSCTEAFF
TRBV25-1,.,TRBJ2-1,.,TGTGCCAGCAGTGAATCGAGTAGCTTAGAGTTCTTC,CASSESSSLEFF
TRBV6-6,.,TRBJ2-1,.,TGTGCCAGCAGTTACGCCGCGAGGGATTCCTACAATGAGCAGTTCTTC,CASSYAARDSYNEQFF
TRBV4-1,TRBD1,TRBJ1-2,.,TGCGCCAGCAGCCAAGTTGGGACAGGCTTGGGCTACACCTTC,CASSQVGTGLGYTF
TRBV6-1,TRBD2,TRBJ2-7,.,TGTGCCAGCAGTGAAACAGCGGGAGGCCCCTACGAGCAGTACTTC,CASSETAGGPYEQYF
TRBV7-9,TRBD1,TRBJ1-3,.,TGTGCCAGCAGCTACAGGGGTAACTCTGGAAACACCATATATTTT,CASSYRGNSGNTIYF
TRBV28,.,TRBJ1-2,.,TGTGCCAGCAGTTCGTGGGGGGGAGGCTACACCTTC,CASSSWGGGYTF
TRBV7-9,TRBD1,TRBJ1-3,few,TGTGCCAGCAGCCCTCGGGACAGGTTTTCTGGAAACACCATATATTTT,CASSPRDRFSGNTIYF
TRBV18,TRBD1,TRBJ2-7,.,TGTGCCAGCTCGGACAGGGGAGTGGGACCGCGGACCTACGAGCAGTACTTC,CASSDRGVGPRTYEQYF
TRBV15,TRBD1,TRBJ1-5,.,TGTGCCACCAGCAGAGCTACAGGGGGCATTAACAATCAGCCCCAGCATTTT,CATSRATGGINNQPQHF
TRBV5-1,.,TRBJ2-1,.,TGCGCCAGCAGCTTCGCTAGCGAGAGCTCCTACAATGAGCAGTTCTTC,CASSFASESSYNEQFF
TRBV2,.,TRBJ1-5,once,TGTGCCAGCGGGAGACGGAGCAATCAGCCCCAGCATTTT,CASGRRSNQPQHF
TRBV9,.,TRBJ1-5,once,TGTGCCAGCAGCGTAGGACAGGAGAATCAGCCCCAGCATTTT,CASSVGQENQPQHF
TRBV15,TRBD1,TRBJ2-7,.,TGTGCCACCAGCAGAGGCCTGCAGACGGGACAGAGCTCCTACGAGCAGTACTTC,CATSRGLQTGQSSYEQYF
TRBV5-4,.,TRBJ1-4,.,TGTGCCAGCAGCTTTTCTCAGTCTAATGAAAAACTGTTTTTT,CASSFSQSNEKLFF